The TCR beta chain under discussion was sequenced for a study of CD8+CD57+ T cells in acquired aplastic anemia. Across the study: The study obtained about 10 million reads on average for CD4+ cells from healthy donors. Findings of the study overall: Significant differences in CD8+ Simpson's diversity were not observed between patients and controls.

This clonotype was counted at least ten times. The target antigen is unknown. TCR beta VDJ and CDR3 profiling used genomic DNA as template. TCRdb re-called the reads with MiXCR, one entry per CDR3 protein. The data contain around 140,000 distinct CDR3 sequences, roughly 40% of them singletons. The CDR3 consists of 13 residues. V shed 6 bases, J shed 4 bases, and the junction held 6 bases outside the gene matches. In germline, CDR1 is SQVTM, CDR2 ANQGSEA. What was sequenced was sorted CD4+, CD8+, or CD8+CD57+ T cells (not recorded which) from PBMCs. The chain has TRBV29-1 and TRBJ2-7, with 10 bases fitting TRBD2. This TCR came from a human donor in good health, serving as a control. The CDR3 loop reads CSVASLAGYEQYF. The CDR3 bases are TGCAGCGTCGCCTCACTAGCGGGATACGAGCAGTACTTC.